What follows are 12 T cell receptor beta chains derived from one specimen sequenced in a study of control samples from healthy donors and cancer patients. TCRdb's copy holds only in-frame clones and misses some; the assay was immunoSEQ multiplex PCR. The sample holds about 98,000 clones, around three quarters seen once. The sample taken for sequencing was blood. The receptors shown here come from a woman in her 30s in good health.

The chain uses TRBV12-3 or TRBV12-4 and TRBJ1-2; no clear D gene. The CDR3 is 11 amino acids. V gave up 2 bases and J gave up 8 bases, with 6 bases separating them. The CDR3 nucleotides are TGTGCCAGCAGTTTAAATAGGGGCTACACCTTC. Its protein is CASSLNRGYTF.

This clone was observed once. The CDR3 coding sequence is TGTGCCAGCAGCAAAGATATCATAGGAAATGGGGATACCGGGGAGCTGTTTTTT. Translated: CASSKDIIGNGDTGELFF. The chain recombines TRBV21-1 with TRBJ2-2. TRBV21-1 is a pseudogene locus. The CDR3 loop spans 18 amino acids.

The rearrangement uses TRBV19 and TRBJ1-4; the D is unclear. The CDR3 covers 15 residues. CDR1 is LNHDA and CDR2 is SQIVND in the germline V gene (reference sequence). Trimming removed 1 base from V and 7 bases from J, with 13 bases in between. CDR3 DNA sequence: TGTGCCAGTAGTATAGTGGCGGGCACCACTGAAAAACTGTTTTTT. Its translation is CASSIVAGTTEKLFF.

CDR3 in DNA: TGTGCCAGCTCAGCGGGACAGGACAATGAGCAGTTCTTC. Its protein is CASSAGQDNEQFF. The rearrangement joins TRBV18 to TRBJ2-1; 8 bases are shared with TRBD1. Germline CDR1 and CDR2: KGHSH and LQKENI. Trimming removed 5 bases from V and 5 bases from J; junction bases left unmatched: 2. CDR3 length: 13 amino acids.

The chain has TRBV19 and TRBJ2-3; 7 nucleotides align to TRBD1. Trimming removed 7 bases from V and 4 bases from J; junction bases left unmatched: 8. Per germline, CDR1 LNHDA and CDR2 SQIVND (reference sequence). CDR3 length: 14 residues. As DNA, the CDR3 is TGTGCCAGTAACCGGGACAGTGATGCAGATACGCAGTATTTT. This gives the protein CASNRDSDADTQYF.

The CDR3 spells CASSQEIGVLNTIYF. The CDR3 nucleotides read TGTGCCAGCAGCCAAGAAATCGGGGTCTTAAACACCATATATTTT. The chain is built from TRBV3-1 (or the pseudogene TRBV3-2) and TRBJ1-3; D is unresolved. The V gene's germline CDR1 is LGHDT and CDR2 YNNKEL (reference sequence). The CDR3 has 15 residues. Trimming removed 0 bases at V and 6 bases at J, with 12 bases between.

The chain recombines TRBV6-2 or TRBV6-3 with TRBJ1-1; no reliable D call. This CDR3 contains 13 residues. CDR1 is MNHEY, CDR2 SVGEGT, per germline. V was shortened by 2 bases and J by 8 bases, with 12 bases between the two germline ends. The CDR3 sequence is CASSYLGRKEAFF. CDR3 DNA sequence: TGTGCCAGCAGTTACCTCGGACGGAAGGAAGCTTTCTTT.

The chain uses TRBV19 and TRBJ1-6, with D perhaps matching TRBD1 (6 bases). Per the germline V gene, CDR1 is LNHDA and CDR2 is SQIVND (reference sequence). The CDR3 sequence is 16 residues long. The V gene lost 5 bases and the J gene lost 4 bases, with 15 bases spanning the gap. The CDR3 bases are TGTGCCAGTAGTCCCCGGGGGGGGCGGTATAATTCACCCCTCCACTTT. Translation: CASSPRGGRYNSPLHF.

The DNA of the CDR3 is TGTGCCTGGGGACTAGCAACCGCGAACACCGGGGAGCTGTTTTTT. It specifies CAWGLATANTGELFF. The V and J genes are TRBV30 and TRBJ2-2; 8 bases are shared with TRBD2. With 5 bases clipped from V and 0 bases from J, the junction kept 5 bases outside the gene matches. The germline V gene has CDR1 GTSNPN and CDR2 SVGIG (reference sequence). CDR3 length equals 15 residues.

This clone was detected only a few times. J is TRBJ2-5 and V is TRBV19; D unclear. This CDR3 region has 13 residues. Trimming shortened V by 1 base and J by 1 base, and 4 bases separated the two germline ends. The germline CDR1 and CDR2 sequences are LNHDA and SQIVND (reference sequence). This chain's CDR3 is CASSIAVQETQYF. DNA for the CDR3: TGTGCCAGTAGTATAGCGGTCCAAGAGACCCAGTACTTC. The full variable domain, its missing parts supplied by reference TRBV19 and TRBJ2-5, is DGGITQSPKYLFRKEGQNVTLSCEQNLNHDAMYWYRQDPGQGLRLIYYSQIVNDFQKGDIAEGYSVSREKKESFPLTVTSAQKNPTAFYLCASSIAVQETQYFGPGTRLLVL.

The chain is built from TRBV29-1 and TRBJ1-2, with a weak D call TRBD1 (5 bases). The V end lost 7 bases, the J end lost 2 bases, and 11 bases lay between the germline ends. CDR1 is SQVTM, CDR2 ANQGSEA, per germline. This CDR3 region has 12 residues. CDR3 amino acids: CSAGGGNYGYTF. In DNA, the CDR3 is TGCAGCGCCGGCGGGGGGAACTATGGCTACACCTTC.

For the CDR3, the DNA is TGTGCCAGCTCACCCGGACAGGGGAGGAACACTGAAGCTTTCTTT. It translates to CASSPGQGRNTEAFF. The chain employs TRBV18 and TRBJ1-1; TRBD1 matches at 9 bases. The CDR3 runs 15 residues. Germline CDR1 KGHSH, CDR2 LQKENI. V shed 3 bases, J shed 1 base, and the junction held 3 bases outside the gene matches.